This TCR beta chain appears in the sequencing data of a study of blood T cell repertoires in COVID-19. Measured with immunoSEQ multiplex PCR; TCRdb has only the in-frame clones, and not every one. In the table there are around 230,000 clones, roughly nine tenths of which are singletons. Trimming removed 0 bases at V and 5 bases at J, with 19 bases between. This CDR3 has 17 residues. Germline CDR1 reads SGHDN; CDR2 reads FVKESK. The V and J genes are TRBV14 and TRBJ1-2, with a possible D match to TRBD1 (6 bases). The source material was PBMCs or T cells enriched from blood (not recorded which). The origin of this receptor is a young woman with acute COVID-19. The CDR3 region is CASSQDVPGGAYYGYTF. The CDR3 nucleotides are TGTGCCAGCAGCCAAGACGTCCCGGGGGGCGCTTATTATGGCTACACCTTC.